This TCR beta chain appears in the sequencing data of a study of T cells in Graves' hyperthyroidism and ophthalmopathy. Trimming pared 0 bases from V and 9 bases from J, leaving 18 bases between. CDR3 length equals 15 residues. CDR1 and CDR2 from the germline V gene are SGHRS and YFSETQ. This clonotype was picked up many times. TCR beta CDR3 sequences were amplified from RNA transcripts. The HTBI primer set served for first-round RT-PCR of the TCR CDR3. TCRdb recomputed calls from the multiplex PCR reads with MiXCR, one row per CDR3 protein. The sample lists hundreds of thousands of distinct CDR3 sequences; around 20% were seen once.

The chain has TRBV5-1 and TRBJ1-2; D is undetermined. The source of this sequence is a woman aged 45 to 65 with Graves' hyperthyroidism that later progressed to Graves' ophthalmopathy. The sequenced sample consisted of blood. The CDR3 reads CASSLEGLRQWSYTF. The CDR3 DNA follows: TGCGCCAGCAGCTTGGAAGGATTGAGACAATGGAGCTACACCTTC.